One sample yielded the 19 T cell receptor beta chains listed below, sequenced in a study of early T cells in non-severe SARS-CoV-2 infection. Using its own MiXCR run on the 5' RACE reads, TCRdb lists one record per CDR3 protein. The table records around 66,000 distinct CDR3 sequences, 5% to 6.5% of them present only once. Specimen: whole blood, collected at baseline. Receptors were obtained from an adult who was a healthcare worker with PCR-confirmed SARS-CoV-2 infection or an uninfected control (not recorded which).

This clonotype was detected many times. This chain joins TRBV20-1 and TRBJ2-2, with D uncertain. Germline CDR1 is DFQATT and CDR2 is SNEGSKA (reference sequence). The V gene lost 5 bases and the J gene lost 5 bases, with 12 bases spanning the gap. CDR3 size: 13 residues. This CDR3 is CSAPEARTGELFF. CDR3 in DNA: TGCAGTGCTCCAGAAGCCCGAACCGGGGAGCTGTTTTTT.

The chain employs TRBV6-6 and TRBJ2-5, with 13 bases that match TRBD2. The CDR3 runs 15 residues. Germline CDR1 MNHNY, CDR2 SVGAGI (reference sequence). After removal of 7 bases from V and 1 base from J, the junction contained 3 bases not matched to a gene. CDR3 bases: TGTGCCAGCACCCGACTAGCGGGAGGCCAAGAGACCCAGTACTTC. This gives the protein CASTRLAGGQETQYF.

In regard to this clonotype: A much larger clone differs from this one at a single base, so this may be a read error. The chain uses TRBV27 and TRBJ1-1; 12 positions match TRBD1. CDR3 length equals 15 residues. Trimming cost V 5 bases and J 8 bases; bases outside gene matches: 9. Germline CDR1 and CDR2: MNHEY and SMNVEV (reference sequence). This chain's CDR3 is CASSGTGGYVLEAFF. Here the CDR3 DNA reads TGTGCCAGCAGTGGGACAGGGGGCTACGTCCTAGAAGCTTTCTTT.

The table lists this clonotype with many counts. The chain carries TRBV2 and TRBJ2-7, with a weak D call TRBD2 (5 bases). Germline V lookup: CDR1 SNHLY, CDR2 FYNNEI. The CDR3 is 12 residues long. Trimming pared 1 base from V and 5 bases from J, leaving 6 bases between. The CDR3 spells CASSEGADEQYF. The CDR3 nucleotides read TGTGCCAGCAGTGAAGGAGCGGACGAGCAGTACTTC.

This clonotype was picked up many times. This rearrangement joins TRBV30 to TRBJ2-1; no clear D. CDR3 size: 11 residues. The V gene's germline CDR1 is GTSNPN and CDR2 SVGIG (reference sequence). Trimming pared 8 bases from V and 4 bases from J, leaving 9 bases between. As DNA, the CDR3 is TGTGCCGGAGCCGTTTACAATGAGCAGTTCTTC. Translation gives CAGAVYNEQFF.

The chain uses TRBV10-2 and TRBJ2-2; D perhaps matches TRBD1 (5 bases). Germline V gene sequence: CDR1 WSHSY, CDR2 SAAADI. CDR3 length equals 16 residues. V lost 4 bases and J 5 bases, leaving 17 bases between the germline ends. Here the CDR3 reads CASSAGQGGRTGELFF. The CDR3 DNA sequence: TGCGCCAGCAGTGCCGGGCAGGGCGGAAGGACCGGGGAGCTGTTTTTT.

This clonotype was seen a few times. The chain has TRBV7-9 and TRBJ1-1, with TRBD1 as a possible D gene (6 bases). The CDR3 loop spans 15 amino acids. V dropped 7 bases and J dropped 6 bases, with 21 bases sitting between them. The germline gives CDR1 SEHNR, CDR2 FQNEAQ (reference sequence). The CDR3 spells CASTQERGSGSEAFF. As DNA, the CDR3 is TGTGCCAGCACCCAGGAAAGGGGGTCAGGGTCTGAAGCTTTCTTT.

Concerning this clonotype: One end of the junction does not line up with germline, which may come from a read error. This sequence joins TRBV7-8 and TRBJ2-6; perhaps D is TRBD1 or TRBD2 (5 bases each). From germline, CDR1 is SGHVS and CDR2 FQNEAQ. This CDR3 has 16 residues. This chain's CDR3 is CASSPGFPSGANVLAF. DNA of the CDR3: TGTGCCAGCAGCCCGGGATTCCCCTCTGGGGCCAACGTCCTGGCTTTC.

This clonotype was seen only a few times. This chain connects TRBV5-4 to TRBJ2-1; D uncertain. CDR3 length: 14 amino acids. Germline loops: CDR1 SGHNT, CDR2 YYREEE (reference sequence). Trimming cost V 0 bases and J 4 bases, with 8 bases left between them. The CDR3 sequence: CASSLVGKYNEQFF. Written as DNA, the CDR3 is TGTGCCAGCAGCTTGGTGGGCAAATACAATGAGCAGTTCTTC.

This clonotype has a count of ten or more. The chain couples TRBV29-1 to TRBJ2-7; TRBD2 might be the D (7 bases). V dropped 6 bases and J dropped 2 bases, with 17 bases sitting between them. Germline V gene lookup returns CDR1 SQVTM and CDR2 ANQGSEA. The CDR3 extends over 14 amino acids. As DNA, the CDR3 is TGCAGCGTCCCAAAGGGGGGGGCCCCCTACGAGCAGTACTTC. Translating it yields CSVPKGGAPYEQYF.

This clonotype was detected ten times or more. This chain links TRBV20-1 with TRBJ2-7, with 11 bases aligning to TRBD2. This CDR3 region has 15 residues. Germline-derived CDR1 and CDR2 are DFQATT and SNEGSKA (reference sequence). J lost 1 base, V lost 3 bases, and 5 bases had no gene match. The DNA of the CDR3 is TGCAGTGCTAGTACTAGCGGGAGTTCTTCCTACGAGCAGTACTTC. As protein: CSASTSGSSSYEQYF.

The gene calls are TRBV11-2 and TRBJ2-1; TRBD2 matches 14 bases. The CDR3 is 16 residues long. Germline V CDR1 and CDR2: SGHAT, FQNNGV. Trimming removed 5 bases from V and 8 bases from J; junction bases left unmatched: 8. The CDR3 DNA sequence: TGTGCCAGCAGCCCCCGACTAGCGGGAGGGGGGCATGAGCAGTTCTTC. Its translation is CASSPRLAGGGHEQFF.

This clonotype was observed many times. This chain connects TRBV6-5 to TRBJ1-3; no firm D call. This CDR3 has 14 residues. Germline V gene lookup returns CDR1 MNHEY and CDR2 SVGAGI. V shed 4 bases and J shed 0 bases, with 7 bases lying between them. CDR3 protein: CASSSVVSGNTIYF. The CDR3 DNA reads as TGTGCCAGCAGTTCCGTCGTCTCTGGAAACACCATATATTTT.

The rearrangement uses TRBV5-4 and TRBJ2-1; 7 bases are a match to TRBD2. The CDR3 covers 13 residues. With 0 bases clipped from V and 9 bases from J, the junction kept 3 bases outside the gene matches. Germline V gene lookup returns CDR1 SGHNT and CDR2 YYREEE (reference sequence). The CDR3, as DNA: TGTGCCAGCAGCTTGGGATTAGCGGGTGAGCAGTTCTTC. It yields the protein CASSLGLAGEQFF.

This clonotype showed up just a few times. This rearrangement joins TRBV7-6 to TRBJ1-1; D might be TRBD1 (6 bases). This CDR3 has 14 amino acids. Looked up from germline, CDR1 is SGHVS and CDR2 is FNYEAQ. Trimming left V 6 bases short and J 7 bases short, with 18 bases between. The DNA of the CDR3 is TGTGCCAGCAGAAGAAGGAACAGGGCCGATGAAGCTTTCTTT. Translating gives CASRRRNRADEAFF.

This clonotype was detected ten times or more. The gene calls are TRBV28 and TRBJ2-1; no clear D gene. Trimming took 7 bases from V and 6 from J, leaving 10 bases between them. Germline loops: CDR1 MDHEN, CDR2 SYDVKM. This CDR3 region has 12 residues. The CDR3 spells CASNIPLNEQFF. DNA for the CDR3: TGTGCCAGCAACATCCCCCTCAATGAGCAGTTCTTC.

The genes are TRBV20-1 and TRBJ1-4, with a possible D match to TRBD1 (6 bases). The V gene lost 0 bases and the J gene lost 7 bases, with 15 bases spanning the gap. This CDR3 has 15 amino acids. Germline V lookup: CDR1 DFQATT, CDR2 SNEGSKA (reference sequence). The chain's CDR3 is CSARDPWGQAEKLFF. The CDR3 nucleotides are TGCAGTGCTAGAGATCCTTGGGGGCAGGCTGAAAAACTGTTTTTT.

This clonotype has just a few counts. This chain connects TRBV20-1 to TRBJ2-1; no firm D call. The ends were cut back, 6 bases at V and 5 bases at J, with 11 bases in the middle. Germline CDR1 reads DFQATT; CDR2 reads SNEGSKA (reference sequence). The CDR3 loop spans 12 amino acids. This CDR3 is CSAKGLNNEQFF. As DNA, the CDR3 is TGCAGTGCGAAGGGTCTAAACAATGAGCAGTTCTTC.

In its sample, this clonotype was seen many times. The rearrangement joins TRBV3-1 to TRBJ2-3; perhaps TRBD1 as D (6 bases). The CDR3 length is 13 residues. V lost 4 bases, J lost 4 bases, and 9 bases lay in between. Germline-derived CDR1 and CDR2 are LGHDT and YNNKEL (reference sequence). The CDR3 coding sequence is TGTGCCAGCAGCCTACAGGGATCAGATACGCAGTATTTT. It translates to CASSLQGSDTQYF.